This T cell receptor beta chain was profiled in a study of blood T cell repertoires in COVID-19. Sequencing was performed with immunoSEQ multiplex PCR; in TCRdb, only in-frame clones are kept and a portion is missing. The data show tens of thousands of clones, with 85% to 90% seen just once and about 6.8% held by the top ten. The receptor was derived from a woman aged 55 to 70 with COVID-19, enrolled during active disease. Sequenced sample: peripheral blood.

The CDR3 DNA is TGTGCCAGCATCCCCGGGCTAGCGGCACTACCAGATACGCAGTATTTT. This codes for CASIPGLAALPDTQYF. The J gene is TRBJ2-3, the V gene TRBV21-1; the table assigns TRBD2, which was not confirmed against the DNA. TRBV21-1 is given as a pseudogene. This CDR3 is built from 16 residues.